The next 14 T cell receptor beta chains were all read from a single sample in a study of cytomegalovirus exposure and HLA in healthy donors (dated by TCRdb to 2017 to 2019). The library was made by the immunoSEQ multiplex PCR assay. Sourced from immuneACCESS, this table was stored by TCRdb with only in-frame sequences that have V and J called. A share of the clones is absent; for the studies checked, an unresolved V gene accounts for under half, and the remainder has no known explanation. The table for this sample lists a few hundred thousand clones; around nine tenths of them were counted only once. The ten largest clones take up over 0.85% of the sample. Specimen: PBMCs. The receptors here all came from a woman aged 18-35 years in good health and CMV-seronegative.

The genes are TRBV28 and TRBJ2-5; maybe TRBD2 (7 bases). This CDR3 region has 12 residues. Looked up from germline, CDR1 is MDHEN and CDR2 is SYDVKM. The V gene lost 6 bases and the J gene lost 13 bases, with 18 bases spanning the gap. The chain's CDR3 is CASRLATGGPYF. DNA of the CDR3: TGTGCCAGCAGACTAGCGACCGGGGGGCCGTACTTC. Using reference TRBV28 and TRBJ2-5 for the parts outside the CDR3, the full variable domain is DVKVTQSSRYLVKRTGEKVFLECVQDMDHENMFWYRQDPGLGLRLIYFSYDVKMKEKGDIPEGYSVSREKKERFSLILESASTNQTSMYLCASRLATGGPYFGPGTRLLVL.

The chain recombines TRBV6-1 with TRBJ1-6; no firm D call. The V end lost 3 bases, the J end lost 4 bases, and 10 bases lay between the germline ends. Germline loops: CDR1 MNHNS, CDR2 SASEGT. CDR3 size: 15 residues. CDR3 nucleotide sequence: TGTGCCAGCAGTGAGCGCCGCCAATATAATTCACCCCTCCACTTT. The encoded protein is CASSERRQYNSPLHF.

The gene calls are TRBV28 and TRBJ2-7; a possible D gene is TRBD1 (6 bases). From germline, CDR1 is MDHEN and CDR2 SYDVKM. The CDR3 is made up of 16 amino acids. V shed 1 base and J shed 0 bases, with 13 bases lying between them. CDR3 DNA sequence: TGTGCCAGCAGTTTATTCGGCGGACAGAGCTCCTACGAGCAGTACTTC. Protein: CASSLFGGQSSYEQYF.

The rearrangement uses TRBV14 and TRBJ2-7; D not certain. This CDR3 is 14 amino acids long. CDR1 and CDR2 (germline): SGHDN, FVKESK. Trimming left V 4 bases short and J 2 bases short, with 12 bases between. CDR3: CASSPRPGTYEQYF. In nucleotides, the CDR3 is TGTGCCAGCAGCCCAAGGCCAGGCACCTACGAGCAGTACTTC.

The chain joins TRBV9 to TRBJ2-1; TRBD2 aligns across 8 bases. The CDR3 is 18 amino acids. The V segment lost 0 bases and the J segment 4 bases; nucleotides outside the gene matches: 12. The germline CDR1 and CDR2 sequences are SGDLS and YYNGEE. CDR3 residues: CASSVGVGLGASYNEQFF. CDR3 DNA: TGTGCCAGCAGCGTAGGTGTGGGACTAGGGGCGTCTTACAATGAGCAGTTCTTC.

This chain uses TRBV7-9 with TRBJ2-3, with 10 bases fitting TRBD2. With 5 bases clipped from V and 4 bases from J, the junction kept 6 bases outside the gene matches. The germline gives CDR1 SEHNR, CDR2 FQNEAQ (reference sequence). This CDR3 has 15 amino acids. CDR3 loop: CASSTTSGTADTQYF. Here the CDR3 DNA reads TGTGCCAGCAGCACAACTAGCGGGACTGCAGATACGCAGTATTTT.

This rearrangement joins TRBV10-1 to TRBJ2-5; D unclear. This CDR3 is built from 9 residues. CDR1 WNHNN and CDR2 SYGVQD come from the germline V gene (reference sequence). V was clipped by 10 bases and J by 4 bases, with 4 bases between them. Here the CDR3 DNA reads TGCGCCACCCGAGAGACCCAGTACTTC. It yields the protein CATRETQYF.

CDR3 sequence reads: CASQTGGNQPQHF. The CDR3 nucleotides read TGTGCCAGCCAGACAGGGGGGAATCAGCCCCAGCATTTT. The chain recombines TRBV28 with TRBJ1-5, with 9 bases fitting TRBD1. The CDR3 length is 13 residues. V dropped 8 bases and J dropped 4; count of bases not matched to a gene: 3. Germline values: CDR1 MDHEN, CDR2 SYDVKM.

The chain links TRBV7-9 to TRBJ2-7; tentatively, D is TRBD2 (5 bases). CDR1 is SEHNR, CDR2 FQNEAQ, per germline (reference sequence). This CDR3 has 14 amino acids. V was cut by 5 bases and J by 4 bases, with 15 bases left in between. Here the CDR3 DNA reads TGTGCCAGCAGCCCACCGGGAAATATGTACGAGCAGTACTTC. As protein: CASSPPGNMYEQYF.

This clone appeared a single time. CDR3 coding DNA: TGCGCCAGCAGCTTCCTAACAGACATGAACACTGAAGCTTTCTTT. Translating it yields CASSFLTDMNTEAFF. The chain recombines TRBV5-1 with TRBJ1-1; D is ambiguous. Germline lookup yields CDR1 SGHRS and CDR2 YFSETQ. The CDR3 is 15 amino acids. V lost 2 bases and J lost 0, with 11 bases in between. The variable domain in full, with the rest retrieved from reference TRBV5-1 and TRBJ1-1, is KAGVTQTPRYLIKTRGQQVTLSCSPISGHRSVSWYQQTPGQGLQFLFEYFSETQRNKGNFPGRFSGRQFSNSRSEMNVSTLELGDSALYLCASSFLTDMNTEAFFGQGTRLTVV.

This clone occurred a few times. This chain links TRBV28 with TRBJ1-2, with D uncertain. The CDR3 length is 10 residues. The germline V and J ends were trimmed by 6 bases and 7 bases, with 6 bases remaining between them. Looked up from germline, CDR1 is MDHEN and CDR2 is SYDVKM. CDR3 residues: CASSAIGYTF. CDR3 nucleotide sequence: TGTGCCAGCAGCGCTATTGGCTACACCTTC.

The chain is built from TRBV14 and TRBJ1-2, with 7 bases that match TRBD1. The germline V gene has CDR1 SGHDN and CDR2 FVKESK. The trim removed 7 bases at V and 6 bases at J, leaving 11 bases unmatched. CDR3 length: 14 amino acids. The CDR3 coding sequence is TGTGCCAGCACCCCGACAGGGCGATTCCATGGCTACACCTTC. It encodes CASTPTGRFHGYTF.

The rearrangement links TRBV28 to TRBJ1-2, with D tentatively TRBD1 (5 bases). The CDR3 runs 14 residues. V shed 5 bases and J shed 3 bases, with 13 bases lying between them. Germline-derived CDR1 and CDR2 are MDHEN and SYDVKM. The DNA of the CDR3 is TGTGCCAGCAGTACCCAGGCAGGGCACTATGGCTACACCTTC. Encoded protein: CASSTQAGHYGYTF.

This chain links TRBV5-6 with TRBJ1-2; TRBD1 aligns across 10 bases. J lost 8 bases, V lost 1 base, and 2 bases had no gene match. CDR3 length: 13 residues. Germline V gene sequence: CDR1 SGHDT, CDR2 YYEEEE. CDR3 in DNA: TGTGCCAGCAGCTTGAGGACAGGGGGGGGCTACACCTTC. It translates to CASSLRTGGGYTF.